The sequence of this T cell receptor beta chain was determined in a study of cytomegalovirus exposure and HLA in healthy donors. PCR amplification relied on 60 Vbeta primers (plus 13 Jbeta primers). Method: immunoSEQ multiplex PCR; TCRdb's copy keeps in-frame clones and lacks some. Of 150,000 to 200,000 clones listed, approximately 85% are singletons. This clone was seen just once. The CDR3 is 15 amino acids. CDR1 is GTSNPN and CDR2 is SVGIG in the germline V gene (reference sequence). The trim removed 0 bases at V and 4 bases at J, leaving 5 bases unmatched. The source of this sequence is a girl aged 2 to 10 in good health and CMV-seropositive. Sample: PBMCs. The gene calls are TRBV30 and TRBJ2-2; 7 nucleotides agree with TRBD1. The CDR3 bases are TGTGCCTGGAGTGTACTTCGACAGGGCACCGGGGAGCTGTTTTTT. This encodes CAWSVLRQGTGELFF.